This T cell receptor (beta chain) was profiled in a study of blood T cell repertoires in COVID-19. Overall study context: Italy, Spain and the United States were the sources of the convalescent and acute COVID-19 samples. PBMCs, B-cell-depleted T cells, or T cells provided the cDNA or gDNA that made up the material.

Source study methods: From reference gene primer amplification, estimates of nucleated cell counts were derived. The method was immunoSEQ multiplex PCR; TCRdb's version includes in-frame clones alone and lacks a portion of them. V and J calls and clone size are as listed in that table; D and trimming were resolved from the DNA. The sample yields roughly 250,000 clones, approximately 84% seen once. This CDR3 is built from 16 residues. J gave up 4 bases and V 6 bases, and 9 bases lay outside the gene matches. In germline, CDR1 is MNHEY, CDR2 SMNVEV (reference sequence). This chain joins TRBV27 and TRBJ2-1; TRBD2 agrees at 10 bases. This receptor was identified in a woman of 80 years or more with acute or convalescent COVID-19. The specimen was peripheral blood. The CDR3 loop reads CASSPLGTSAYNEQFF. The CDR3 nucleotides read TGTGCCAGCAGCCCCCTCGGGACTAGCGCGTACAATGAGCAGTTCTTC.